This record covers a single TCR beta chain. Its antigen is still unknown. The entry originates in a study of cytomegalovirus exposure and HLA in healthy donors. Looked up from germline, CDR1 is SQVTM and CDR2 is ANQGSEA. The CDR3 spans 13 residues. V trimming: 4 bases; J trimming: 4 bases; junction bases outside the gene matches: 4. 60 Vbeta and 13 Jbeta primers were used in PCR. Clones were sequenced by immunoSEQ multiplex PCR, and TCRdb holds only the in-frame ones, with some missing. The data contain over 200,000 clones, 85% of them singletons. Findings of the study overall: The authors reported that TCR beta sequences could predict HLA-A and HLA-B alleles. These predictions were accurate for most subjects in the first cohort. Immune exposure data for these donors was limited to CMV serostatus. A previous analysis found most TCR beta V segments productive roughly 90% or roughly 30% of the time.

The receptor's source is a human donor in good health. The J gene is TRBJ1-2, the V gene TRBV29-1; the match to TRBD1 covers 9 bases. The material sequenced was PBMCs. The CDR3 DNA is TGCAGCGTTGGGACAGGGGACTTCTATGGCTACACCTTC. This gives the protein CSVGTGDFYGYTF.